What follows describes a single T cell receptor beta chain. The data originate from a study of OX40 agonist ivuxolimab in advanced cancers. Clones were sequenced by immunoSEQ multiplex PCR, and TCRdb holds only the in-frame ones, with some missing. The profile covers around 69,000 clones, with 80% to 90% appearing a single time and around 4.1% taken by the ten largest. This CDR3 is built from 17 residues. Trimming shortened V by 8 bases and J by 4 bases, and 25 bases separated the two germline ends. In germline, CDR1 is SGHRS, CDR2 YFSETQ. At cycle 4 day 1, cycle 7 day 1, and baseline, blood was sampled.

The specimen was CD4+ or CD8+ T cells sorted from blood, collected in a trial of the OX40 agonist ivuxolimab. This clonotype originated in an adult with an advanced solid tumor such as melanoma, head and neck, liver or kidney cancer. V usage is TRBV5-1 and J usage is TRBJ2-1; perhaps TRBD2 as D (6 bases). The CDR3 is CASNPPGGTPQYNEQFF. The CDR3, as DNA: TGCGCCAGTAACCCACCCGGGGGAACCCCTCAATACAATGAGCAGTTCTTC.